The 27 T cell receptor beta chains reported below all come from one sample, sequenced in a study of T-cell memory formation after mild COVID-19. TCRdb re-analysed the 5' RACE reads in MiXCR, keeping a single row per CDR3 protein. The data contain about 250,000 distinct CDR3 sequences, about 20% of them singletons. The sample was PBMCs or a T cell subset sorted from them (not recorded which). The receptors derive from a young man who had mild COVID-19 (a few samples of this study predate the infection). Cell type and time point are not known.

The genes are TRBV11-1 and TRBJ1-1; weak D call: TRBD1 (5 bases). From germline, CDR1 is SGHAT and CDR2 FQDESV (reference sequence). The length of the CDR3 is 13 residues. The germline V and J ends were trimmed by 5 bases and 10 bases, with 17 bases remaining between them. As DNA, the CDR3 is TGTGCCAGCAGCCGCGGGACGTCCGATGGAGCTTTCTTT. Translated, it gives CASSRGTSDGAFF. The entire variable domain, with the rest obtained from reference TRBV11-1 and TRBJ1-1, is as follows: EAEVAQSPRYKITEKSQAVAFWCDPISGHATLYWYRQILGQGPELLVQFQDESVVDDSQLPKDRFSAERLKGVDSTLKIQPAELGDSAMYLCASSRGTSDGAFFGQGTRLTVV.

This clonotype was recorded a few times. The DNA of the CDR3 is TGTGCCAGCAGCTCGGACCGGGACAGGGGTGACACTGAAGCTTTCTTT. It yields the protein CASSSDRDRGDTEAFF. The chain carries TRBV7-9 and TRBJ1-1, with TRBD1 matching over 10 bases. CDR1 is SEHNR and CDR2 is FQNEAQ in the germline V gene (reference sequence). Germline trimming cut 4 bases from V and 3 bases from J; bases unmatched to any gene: 8. This CDR3 comprises 16 residues.

This clonotype came up a few times. The chain employs TRBV18 and TRBJ2-7; 8 bases match TRBD1. CDR3 length: 15 amino acids. V gave up 2 bases and J gave up 5 bases; unmatched junction bases: 8. CDR1 and CDR2 from the germline V gene are KGHSH and LQKENI. The CDR3 nucleotides are TGTGCCAGCTCACCAACACAACAGGGGGTCAACGAGCAGTACTTC. Translated: CASSPTQQGVNEQYF.

The chain joins TRBV9 to TRBJ2-5; D not resolved. CDR3 length equals 12 residues. The germline CDR1 and CDR2 sequences are SGDLS and YYNGEE. V dropped 0 bases and J dropped 9 bases, with 9 bases sitting between them. CDR3 in DNA: TGTGCCAGCAGCGTAGGAGCCGAGGCCCAGTACTTC. Its translation is CASSVGAEAQYF.

There are a few counts of this clonotype. The chain has TRBV6-5 and TRBJ2-3, with 8 bases fitting TRBD2. The CDR3 runs 12 residues. Losses at the gene ends were 8 bases for V and 11 bases for J; bases not matched to a gene: 9. Germline lookup yields CDR1 MNHEY and CDR2 SVGAGI. The CDR3 bases are TGTGCCAGCGGGCCCGGACTAGCCGAGCAGTATTTT. It translates to CASGPGLAEQYF.

The V call is TRBV9, the J call TRBJ2-5; 11 nucleotides match TRBD2. Germline CDR1 SGDLS, CDR2 YYNGEE. The CDR3 is 15 amino acids. J lost 7 bases, V lost 4 bases, and 9 bases had no gene match. The CDR3 DNA sequence: TGTGCCAGCAGCTCCCGAGGACTAGCGGGTGGGACCCAGTACTTC. Translation gives CASSSRGLAGGTQYF.

J is TRBJ2-2 and V is TRBV20-1; 9 bases are shared with TRBD2. V was clipped by 5 bases and J by 5 bases; unmatched bases: 9. CDR3 size: 15 residues. Germline V gene sequence: CDR1 DFQATT, CDR2 SNEGSKA (reference sequence). CDR3 loop: CSAPLAGGPTGELFF. CDR3 coding DNA: TGCAGTGCTCCCTTGGCGGGGGGGCCTACCGGGGAGCTGTTTTTT.

The gene calls are TRBV11-2 and TRBJ2-1; no clear D. Germline-derived CDR1 and CDR2 are SGHAT and FQNNGV. This CDR3 is 11 amino acids long. V was clipped by 1 base and J by 9 bases, with 4 bases between them. Here the CDR3 reads CASSLVSEQFF. The CDR3 region has the DNA TGTGCCAGCAGCTTAGTAAGTGAGCAGTTCTTC.

The V call is TRBV11-2, the J call TRBJ1-5, with D possibly TRBD1 on 5 matching bases. V gave up 3 bases and J gave up 4 bases, with 13 bases separating them. This CDR3 spans 15 amino acids. Germline V gene lookup returns CDR1 SGHAT and CDR2 FQNNGV. The CDR3 here is CASSFGAMGNQPQHF. The DNA for the CDR3 is TGTGCCAGCAGCTTTGGGGCAATGGGGAATCAGCCCCAGCATTTT.

The V and J genes are TRBV3-1 and TRBJ2-5; D is uncertain. Germline V CDR1 and CDR2: LGHDT, YNNKEL (reference sequence). Trimming cost V 5 bases and J 0 bases, with 22 bases left between them. This CDR3 is 18 amino acids long. The CDR3 DNA sequence: TGTGCCAGCAGCGCACATCTGACCGGTAGTGGGGACCAAGAGACCCAGTACTTC. Translation: CASSAHLTGSGDQETQYF.

This clonotype has a handful of counts. This rearrangement joins TRBV29-1 to TRBJ1-2, with TRBD1 matching over 8 bases. There are 13 residues in the CDR3. The V gene end was trimmed by 7 bases and the J gene end by 1 base; junction bases not matched to a gene: 5. Germline V CDR1 and CDR2: SQVTM, ANQGSEA. CDR3 DNA sequence: TGCAGCGCGACAGGGGAAAATAACTATGGCTACACCTTC. Its protein is CSATGENNYGYTF.

The rearrangement joins TRBV5-1 to TRBJ1-5, with D tentatively TRBD1 (6 bases). Germline V CDR1 and CDR2: SGHRS, YFSETQ. Trimming removed 2 bases at V and 0 bases at J, with 12 bases between. The CDR3 is 16 amino acids. As DNA, the CDR3 is TGCGCCAGCAGCTTTACAGGGCCCTATAGCAATCAGCCCCAGCATTTT. Amino acid sequence: CASSFTGPYSNQPQHF. Looking up the rest from reference TRBV5-1 and TRBJ1-5 gives the full variable domain: KAGVTQTPRYLIKTRGQQVTLSCSPISGHRSVSWYQQTPGQGLQFLFEYFSETQRNKGNFPGRFSGRQFSNSRSEMNVSTLELGDSALYLCASSFTGPYSNQPQHFGDGTRLSIL.

This clonotype has a handful of counts. V is TRBV6-2 or TRBV6-3 and J is TRBJ2-1; 8 positions match TRBD2. The germline gives CDR1 MNHEY, CDR2 SVGEGT. The CDR3 consists of 16 residues. Trimming took 5 bases from V and 4 from J; bases not matched to a gene: 10. CDR3 in DNA: TGTGCCAGCAGTAGCCTTACTAGCGGCGCATACAATGAGCAGTTCTTC. Amino acids: CASSSLTSGAYNEQFF.

This clonotype came up many times. The V gene is TRBV5-1, the J gene TRBJ2-5; 15 bases fit TRBD2. The germline V gene has CDR1 SGHRS and CDR2 YFSETQ. This CDR3 spans 17 amino acids. V was pared by 4 bases and J by 9 bases, with 13 bases of the junction left unmatched. The CDR3 is CASSPRTSGGDPRSQYF. In nucleotides, the CDR3 is TGCGCCAGCAGCCCTCGGACTAGCGGGGGGGACCCGAGGTCCCAGTACTTC.

The gene calls are TRBV3-1 and TRBJ2-1; perhaps TRBD1 as D (6 bases). Germline-derived CDR1 and CDR2 are LGHDT and YNNKEL (reference sequence). Trimming cost V 4 bases and J 2 bases, with 18 bases left between them. CDR3 length: 17 amino acids. CDR3 bases: TGTGCCAGCAGCCCGACCCCGGGACAAGGGCCCTACAATGAGCAGTTCTTC. Encoded protein: CASSPTPGQGPYNEQFF.

The V call is TRBV12-3 or TRBV12-4, the J call TRBJ2-5, with 7 bases identical to TRBD2. The V and J ends lost 3 bases and 2 bases, in that order; junction bases with no gene match: 6. There are 15 residues in the CDR3. The CDR3 protein is CASSFTAGEQETQYF. The CDR3 nucleotides read TGTGCCAGCAGTTTTACCGCGGGGGAACAAGAGACCCAGTACTTC.

V gene TRBV6-2 or TRBV6-3 combines with J gene TRBJ1-2; no reliable D call. The CDR3 loop spans 12 amino acids. Trimming took 2 bases from V and 5 from J, leaving 6 bases between them. CDR1 and CDR2 from the germline V gene are MNHEY and SVGEGT. CDR3 residues: CASSYVLYGYTF. In DNA, the CDR3 is TGTGCCAGCAGTTACGTCCTTTATGGCTACACCTTC.

The V gene is TRBV10-3, the J gene TRBJ1-6; TRBD1 aligns across 8 bases. The CDR3 is made up of 15 amino acids. The germline V gene has CDR1 ENHRY and CDR2 SYGVKD. V gave up 8 bases and J gave up 7 bases; unmatched junction bases: 10. CDR3 sequence: CAIGWWDRLNSPLHF. The CDR3 DNA follows: TGTGCCATCGGCTGGTGGGACAGGCTAAATTCACCCCTCCACTTT.

This clonotype was found a few times. CDR3 amino acids: CSVKRGAWYEQFF. CDR3 nucleotide sequence: TGCAGCGTCAAGCGGGGGGCGTGGTATGAGCAGTTCTTC. This chain connects TRBV29-1 to TRBJ2-1; TRBD2 agrees at 9 bases. CDR1 is SQVTM and CDR2 is ANQGSEA in the germline V gene. Trimming took 6 bases from V and 8 from J; bases not matched to a gene: 8. This CDR3 has 13 residues.

The rearrangement links TRBV5-1 to TRBJ2-3, with D perhaps assigned TRBD1 or TRBD2 (5 bases each). Germline loops: CDR1 SGHRS, CDR2 YFSETQ. Trimming removed 0 bases from V and 2 bases from J, with 10 bases in between. CDR3 length: 15 residues. The chain's CDR3 is CASSLAGRNTDTQYF. CDR3 DNA sequence: TGCGCCAGCAGCTTGGCGGGACGCAACACAGATACGCAGTATTTT.

This clonotype has more than one count but fewer than ten. The chain combines TRBV4-2 with TRBJ2-7, with D hard to call. The CDR3 is made up of 13 amino acids. Germline CDR1 LGHNA, CDR2 YNFKEQ. V lost 0 bases to trimming and J lost 2 bases, with 5 bases between them. The CDR3 loop is CASSQETAYEQYF. CDR3 nucleotide sequence: TGTGCCAGCAGCCAAGAGACTGCCTACGAGCAGTACTTC.

This clonotype has just a few counts. The chain couples TRBV12-3 or TRBV12-4 to TRBJ2-7; D unclear. The ends were cut back, 11 bases at V and 3 bases at J, with 5 bases in the middle. The length of the CDR3 is 9 residues. CDR3 loop: CAGCYEQYV. The CDR3 nucleotides read TGTGCCGGATGCTACGAGCAGTACGTC.

The J gene is TRBJ2-5, the V gene TRBV5-6, with D possibly TRBD2 on 5 matching bases. Trimming took 4 bases from V and 8 from J, leaving 18 bases between them. The CDR3 loop spans 14 amino acids. Per germline, CDR1 SGHDT and CDR2 YYEEEE. In DNA, the CDR3 is TGTGCCAGCAGCCAATCGACTGGGAGAGGAACCCAGTACTTC. Amino acids: CASSQSTGRGTQYF. Filled out from reference TRBV5-6 and TRBJ2-5, the complete variable domain reads DAGVTQSPTHLIKTRGQQVTLRCSPKSGHDTVSWYQQALGQGPQFIFQYYEEEERQRGNFPDRFSGHQFPNYSSELNVNALLLGDSALYLCASSQSTGRGTQYFGPGTRLLVL.

This clonotype was counted a few times. The V and J genes are TRBV7-6 and TRBJ1-6, with 7 nucleotides matching TRBD1. This CDR3 region has 15 residues. The V segment lost 6 bases and the J segment 9 bases; nucleotides outside the gene matches: 11. Per germline, CDR1 SGHVS and CDR2 FNYEAQ. In DNA, the CDR3 is TGTGCCAGCAGTCGACAGGGTCGGGGTGCTTCACCCCTCCACTTT. Residues: CASSRQGRGASPLHF.

This clonotype came up a few times. The CDR3 protein is CSASGLAGFSTDTQYF. The CDR3 coding sequence is TGCAGTGCTAGTGGGCTAGCGGGTTTCTCCACAGATACGCAGTATTTT. The V call is TRBV20-1, the J call TRBJ2-3, with 8 bases matching TRBD2. The CDR3 length is 16 residues. V was pared by 3 bases and J by 2 bases, with 10 bases of the junction left unmatched. CDR1 and CDR2 (germline): DFQATT, SNEGSKA (reference sequence).

The sample holds a few counts of this clonotype. CDR3 sequence: CASTKWGQRTDTQYF. The CDR3 DNA reads as TGTGCCAGCACCAAATGGGGACAACGCACAGATACGCAGTATTTT. This chain connects TRBV6-5 to TRBJ2-3; weak D call: TRBD1 (6 bases). The CDR3 contains 15 residues. V was trimmed by 7 bases and J by 1 base, leaving 15 bases between them. From germline, CDR1 is MNHEY and CDR2 SVGAGI.

The V call is TRBV3-1, the J call TRBJ2-3, with unresolved D. The germline gives CDR1 LGHDT, CDR2 YNNKEL (reference sequence). V dropped 2 bases and J dropped 2 bases, with 17 bases sitting between them. The CDR3 totals 17 residues. For the CDR3, the DNA is TGTGCCAGCAGCCAATCCCCGAACTTCATATCCACAGATACGCAGTATTTT. As protein: CASSQSPNFISTDTQYF.